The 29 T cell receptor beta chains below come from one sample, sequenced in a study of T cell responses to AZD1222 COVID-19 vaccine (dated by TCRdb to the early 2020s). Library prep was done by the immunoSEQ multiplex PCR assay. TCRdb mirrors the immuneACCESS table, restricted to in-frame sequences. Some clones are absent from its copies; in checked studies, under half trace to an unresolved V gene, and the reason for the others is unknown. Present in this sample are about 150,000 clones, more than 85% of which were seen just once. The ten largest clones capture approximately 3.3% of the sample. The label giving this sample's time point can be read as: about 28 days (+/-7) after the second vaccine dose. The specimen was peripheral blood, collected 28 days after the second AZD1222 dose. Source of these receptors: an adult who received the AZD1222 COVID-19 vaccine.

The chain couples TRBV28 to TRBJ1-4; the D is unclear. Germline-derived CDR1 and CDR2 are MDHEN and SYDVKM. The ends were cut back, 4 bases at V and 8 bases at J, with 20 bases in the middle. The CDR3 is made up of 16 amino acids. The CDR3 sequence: CASSWSWSHQDEKLFF. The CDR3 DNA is TGTGCCAGCAGTTGGTCTTGGTCACATCAGGACGAAAAACTGTTTTTT.

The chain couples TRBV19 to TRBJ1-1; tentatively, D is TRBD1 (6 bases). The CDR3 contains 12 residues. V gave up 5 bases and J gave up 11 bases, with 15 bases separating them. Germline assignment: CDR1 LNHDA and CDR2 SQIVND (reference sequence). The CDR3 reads CASSDRTRGAFF. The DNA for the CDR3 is TGTGCCAGTAGTGACAGGACCCGCGGGGCTTTCTTT.

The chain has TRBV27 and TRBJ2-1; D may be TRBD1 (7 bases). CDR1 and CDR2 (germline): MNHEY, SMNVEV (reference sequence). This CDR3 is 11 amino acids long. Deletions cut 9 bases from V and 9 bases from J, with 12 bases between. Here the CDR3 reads CASTRGVEQFF. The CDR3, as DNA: TGTGCCAGTACCAGGGGGGTTGAGCAGTTCTTC.

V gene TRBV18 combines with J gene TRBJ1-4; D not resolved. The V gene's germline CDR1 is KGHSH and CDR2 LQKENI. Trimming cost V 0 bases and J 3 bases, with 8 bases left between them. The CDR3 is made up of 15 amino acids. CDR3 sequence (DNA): TGTGCCAGCTCACCACCTAGCGGACCTAATGAAAAACTGTTTTTT. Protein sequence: CASSPPSGPNEKLFF.

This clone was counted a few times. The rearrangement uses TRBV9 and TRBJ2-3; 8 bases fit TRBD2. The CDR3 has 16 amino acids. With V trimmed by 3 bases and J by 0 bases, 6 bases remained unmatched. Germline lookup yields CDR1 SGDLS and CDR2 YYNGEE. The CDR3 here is CASSARLARSTDTQYF. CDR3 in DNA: TGTGCCAGCAGCGCAAGACTAGCGCGTAGCACAGATACGCAGTATTTT. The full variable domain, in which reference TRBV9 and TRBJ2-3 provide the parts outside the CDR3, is DSGVTQTPKHLITATGQRVTLRCSPRSGDLSVYWYQQSLDQGLQFLIQYYNGEERAKGNILERFSAQQFPDLHSELNLSSLELGDSALYFCASSARLARSTDTQYFGPGTRLTVL.

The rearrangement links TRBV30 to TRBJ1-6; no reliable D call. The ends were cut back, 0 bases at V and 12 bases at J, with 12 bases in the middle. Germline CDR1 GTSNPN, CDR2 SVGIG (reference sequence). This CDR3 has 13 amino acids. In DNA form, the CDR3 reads TGTGCCTGGAGTGTAAGGCCGAGGCGACCCCTCCACTTT. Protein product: CAWSVRPRRPLHF.

In DNA, the CDR3 is TGTGCCATCACCCAGGGCACTGAAGCTTTCTTT. Its protein is CAITQGTEAFF. The chain combines TRBV10-3 with TRBJ1-1; D is perhaps TRBD1 (5 bases). This CDR3 contains 11 residues. V lost 7 bases, J lost 4 bases, and 7 bases lay in between. Germline V gives CDR1 ENHRY, CDR2 SYGVKD.

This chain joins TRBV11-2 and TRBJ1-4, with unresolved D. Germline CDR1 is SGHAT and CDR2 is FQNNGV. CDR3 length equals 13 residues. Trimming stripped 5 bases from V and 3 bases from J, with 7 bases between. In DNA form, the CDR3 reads TGTGCCAGCAGCGGTCAATCTAATGAAAAACTGTTTTTT. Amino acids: CASSGQSNEKLFF.

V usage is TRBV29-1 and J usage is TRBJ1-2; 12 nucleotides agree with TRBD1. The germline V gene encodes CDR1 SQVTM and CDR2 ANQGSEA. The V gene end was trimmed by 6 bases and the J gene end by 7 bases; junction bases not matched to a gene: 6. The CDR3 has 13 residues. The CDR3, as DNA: TGCAGCGTGGGACAGGGGGCTCCGGGTGGCTACACCTTC. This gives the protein CSVGQGAPGGYTF.

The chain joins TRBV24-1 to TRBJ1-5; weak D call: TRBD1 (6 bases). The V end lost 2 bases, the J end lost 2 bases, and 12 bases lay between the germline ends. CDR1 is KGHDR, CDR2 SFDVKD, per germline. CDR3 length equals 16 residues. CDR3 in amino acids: CATSDSQGKGNQPQHF. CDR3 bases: TGTGCCACCAGTGATTCTCAGGGGAAGGGCAATCAGCCCCAGCATTTT.

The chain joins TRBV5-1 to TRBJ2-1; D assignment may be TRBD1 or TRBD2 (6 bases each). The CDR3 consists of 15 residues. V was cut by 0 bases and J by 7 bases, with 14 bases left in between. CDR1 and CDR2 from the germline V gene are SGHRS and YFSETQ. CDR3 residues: CASSLEVGGHNEQFF. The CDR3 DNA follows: TGCGCCAGCAGCTTGGAAGTTGGGGGGCATAATGAGCAGTTCTTC.

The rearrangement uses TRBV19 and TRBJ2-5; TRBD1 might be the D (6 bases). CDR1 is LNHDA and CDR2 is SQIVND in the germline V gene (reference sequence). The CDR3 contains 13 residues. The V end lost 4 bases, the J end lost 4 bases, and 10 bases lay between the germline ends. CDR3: CASSTQGGETQYF. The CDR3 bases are TGTGCCAGTAGTACACAGGGCGGAGAGACCCAGTACTTC.

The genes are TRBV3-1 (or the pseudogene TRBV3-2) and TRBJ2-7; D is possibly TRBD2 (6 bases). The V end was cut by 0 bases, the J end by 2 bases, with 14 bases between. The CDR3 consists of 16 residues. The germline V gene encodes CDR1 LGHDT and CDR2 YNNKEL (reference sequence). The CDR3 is CASSQDFREVAYEQYF. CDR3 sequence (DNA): TGTGCCAGCAGCCAAGATTTTAGGGAGGTAGCCTACGAGCAGTACTTC.

The CDR3 coding sequence is TGCGCCAGCAGCGCGACAGGGTCCAATGAAAAACTGTTTTTT. Protein: CASSATGSNEKLFF. The chain carries TRBV5-1 and TRBJ1-4; 7 bases agree with TRBD1. CDR3 length: 14 residues. The germline gives CDR1 SGHRS, CDR2 YFSETQ. With V trimmed by 4 bases and J by 5 bases, 5 bases remained unmatched.

For the CDR3, the DNA is TGTGCCAGCAGCCGGGGGACAGGCAATGAAAAACTGTTTTTT. As protein: CASSRGTGNEKLFF. This chain uses TRBV14 with TRBJ1-4; 8 positions agree with TRBD1. Germline V CDR1 and CDR2: SGHDN, FVKESK. Losses at the gene ends were 4 bases for V and 5 bases for J; bases not matched to a gene: 3. This CDR3 comprises 14 residues.

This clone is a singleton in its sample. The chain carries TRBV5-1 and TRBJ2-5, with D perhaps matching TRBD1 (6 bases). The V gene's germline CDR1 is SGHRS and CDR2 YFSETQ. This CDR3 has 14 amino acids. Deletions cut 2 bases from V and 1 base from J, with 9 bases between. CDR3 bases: TGCGCCAGCAGCTTCGGACAGACCCAAGAGACCCAGTACTTC. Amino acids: CASSFGQTQETQYF.

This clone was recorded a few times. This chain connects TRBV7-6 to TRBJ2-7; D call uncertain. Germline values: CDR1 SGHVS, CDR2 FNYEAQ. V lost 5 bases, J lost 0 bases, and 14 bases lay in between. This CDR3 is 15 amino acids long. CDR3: CASSPRVGTSYEQYF. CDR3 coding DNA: TGTGCCAGCAGCCCCCGTGTGGGAACCTCCTACGAGCAGTACTTC.

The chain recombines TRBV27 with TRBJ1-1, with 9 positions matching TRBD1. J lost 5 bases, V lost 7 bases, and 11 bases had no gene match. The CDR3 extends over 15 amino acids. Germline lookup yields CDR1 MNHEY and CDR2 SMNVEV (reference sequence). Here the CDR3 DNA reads TGTGCCAGCAACCCAACGCGGACAGGGGATACTGAAGCTTTCTTT. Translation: CASNPTRTGDTEAFF.

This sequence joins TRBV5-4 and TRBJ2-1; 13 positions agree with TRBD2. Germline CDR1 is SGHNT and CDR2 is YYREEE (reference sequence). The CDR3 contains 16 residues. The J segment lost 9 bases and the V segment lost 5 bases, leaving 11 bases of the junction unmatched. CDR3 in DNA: TGTGCCAGCAGTCCACAGGGACTAGCGGGACATCGTGAGCAGTTCTTC. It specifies CASSPQGLAGHREQFF.

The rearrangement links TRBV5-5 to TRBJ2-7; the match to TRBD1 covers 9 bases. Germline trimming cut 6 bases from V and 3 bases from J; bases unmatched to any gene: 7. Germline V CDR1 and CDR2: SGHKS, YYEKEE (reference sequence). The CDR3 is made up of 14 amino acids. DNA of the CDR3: TGTGCCAGCAACCACCCGGGACAGGGCTACGAGCAGTACTTC. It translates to CASNHPGQGYEQYF. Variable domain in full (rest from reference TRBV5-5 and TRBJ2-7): DAGVTQSPTHLIKTRGQQVTLRCSPISGHKSVSWYQQVLGQGPQFIFQYYEKEERGRGNFPDRFSARQFPNYSSELNVNALLLGDSALYLCASNHPGQGYEQYFGPGTRLTVT.

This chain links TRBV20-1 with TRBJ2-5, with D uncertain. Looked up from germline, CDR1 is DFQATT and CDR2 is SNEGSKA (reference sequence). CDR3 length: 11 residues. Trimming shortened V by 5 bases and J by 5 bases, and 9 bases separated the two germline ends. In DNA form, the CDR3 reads TGCAGTGCTCTCCGCGGCGAGACCCAGTACTTC. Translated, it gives CSALRGETQYF.

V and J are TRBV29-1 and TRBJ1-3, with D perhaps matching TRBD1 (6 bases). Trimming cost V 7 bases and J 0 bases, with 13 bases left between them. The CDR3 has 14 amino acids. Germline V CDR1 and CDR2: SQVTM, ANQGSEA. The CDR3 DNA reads TGCAGCGCGGCGGACAGTCACTCTGGAAACACCATATATTTT. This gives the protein CSAADSHSGNTIYF.

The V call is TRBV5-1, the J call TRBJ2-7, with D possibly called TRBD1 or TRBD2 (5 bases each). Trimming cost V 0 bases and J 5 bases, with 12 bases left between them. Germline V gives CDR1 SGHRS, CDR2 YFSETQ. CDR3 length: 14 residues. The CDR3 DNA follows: TGCGCCAGCAGCTTGGAGGGACGGGGTGACGAGCAGTACTTC. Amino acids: CASSLEGRGDEQYF. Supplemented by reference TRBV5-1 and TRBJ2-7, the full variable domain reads KAGVTQTPRYLIKTRGQQVTLSCSPISGHRSVSWYQQTPGQGLQFLFEYFSETQRNKGNFPGRFSGRQFSNSRSEMNVSTLELGDSALYLCASSLEGRGDEQYFGPGTRLTVT.

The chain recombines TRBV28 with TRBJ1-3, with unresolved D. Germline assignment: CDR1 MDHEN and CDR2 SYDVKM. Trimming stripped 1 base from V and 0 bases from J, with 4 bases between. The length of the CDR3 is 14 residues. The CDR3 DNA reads TGTGCCAGCAGTTTATCGGACTCTGGAAACACCATATATTTT. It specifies CASSLSDSGNTIYF.

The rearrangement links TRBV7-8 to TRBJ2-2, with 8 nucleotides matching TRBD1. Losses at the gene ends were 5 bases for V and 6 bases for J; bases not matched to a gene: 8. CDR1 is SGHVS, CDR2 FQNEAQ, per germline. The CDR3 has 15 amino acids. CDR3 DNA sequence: TGTGCCAGCAGCGCCGGTACCAGGGGGCCCGGGGAGCTGTTTTTT. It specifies CASSAGTRGPGELFF.

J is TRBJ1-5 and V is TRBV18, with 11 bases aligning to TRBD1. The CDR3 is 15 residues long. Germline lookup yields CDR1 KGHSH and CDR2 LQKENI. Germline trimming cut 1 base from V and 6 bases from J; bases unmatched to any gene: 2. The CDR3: CASSPQDRGLQPQHF. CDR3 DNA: TGTGCCAGCTCACCACAGGACAGGGGGCTTCAGCCCCAGCATTTT. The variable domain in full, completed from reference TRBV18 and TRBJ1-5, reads NAGVMQNPRHLVRRRGQEARLRCSPMKGHSHVYWYRQLPEEGLKFMVYLQKENIIDESGMPKERFSAEFPKEGPSILRIQQVVRGDSAAYFCASSPQDRGLQPQHFGDGTRLSIL.

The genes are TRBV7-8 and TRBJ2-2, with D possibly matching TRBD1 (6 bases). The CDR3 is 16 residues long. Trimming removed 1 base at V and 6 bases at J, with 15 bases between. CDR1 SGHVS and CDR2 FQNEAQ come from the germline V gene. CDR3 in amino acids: CASSLVGQGSPGELFF. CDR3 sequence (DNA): TGTGCCAGCAGCTTAGTCGGCCAGGGGAGTCCCGGGGAGCTGTTTTTT.

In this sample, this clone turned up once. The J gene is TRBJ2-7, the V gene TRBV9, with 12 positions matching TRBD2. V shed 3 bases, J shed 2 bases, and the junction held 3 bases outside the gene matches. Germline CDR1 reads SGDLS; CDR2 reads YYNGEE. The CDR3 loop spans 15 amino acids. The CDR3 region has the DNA TGTGCCAGCAGCGATGGACTAGCGGGACCCTACGAGCAGTACTTC. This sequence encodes CASSDGLAGPYEQYF.

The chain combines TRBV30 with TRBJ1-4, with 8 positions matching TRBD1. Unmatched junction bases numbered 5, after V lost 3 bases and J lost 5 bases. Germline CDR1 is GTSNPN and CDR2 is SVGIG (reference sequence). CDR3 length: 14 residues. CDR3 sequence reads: CAWSPGTGNEKLFF. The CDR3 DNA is TGTGCCTGGAGCCCCGGGACAGGCAATGAAAAACTGTTTTTT.